This T cell receptor (beta chain) was retrieved from a study of cytomegalovirus exposure and HLA in healthy donors. Study-wide points: The authors excluded some V segments, including TRBV6-2 and TRBV6-3, as indistinguishable. What was likely a sequencing artifact was a cluster of highly shared sequence variants.

To note about this clone: Antigen unknown.

PCR employed 60 Vbeta and 13 Jbeta primers. Repertoires were generated with immunoSEQ multiplex PCR, while TCRdb's copy carries only in-frame clones and drops some. The sample includes approximately 75,000 clones, 60% to 85% of them seen just once. Donors counted as nominally healthy when sampled, yet unrecorded immune exposures were likely. Per the germline V gene, CDR1 is SNHLY and CDR2 is FYNNEI. The CDR3 spans 14 residues. The V gene end was trimmed by 6 bases and the J gene end by 7 bases; junction bases not matched to a gene: 10. Sequencing input: PBMCs. This sequence was found in a male donor in good health and CMV-seronegative. The chain joins TRBV2 to TRBJ1-2; the match to TRBD1 covers 8 bases. Here the CDR3 DNA reads TGTGCCAGCAGGGAAACAACAGGGGGAGGTGGCTACACCTTC. This sequence encodes CASRETTGGGGYTF.